These T cell receptor beta chains were read from a single sample in a study of CD8 T cells in ankylosing spondylitis. From the 5' RACE reads, TCRdb called clonotypes with MiXCR, one entry per CDR3 protein. The data contain around 150,000 distinct CDR3 sequences, 5.5% to 7.5% of them singletons. Sequences were obtained from blood, either unsorted or a sorted T cell fraction (not recorded which). The receptors shown here come from a female donor with ankylosing spondylitis or in good health (not recorded which). The CDR3 runs from the conserved cysteine through the conserved F or W. The D gene is left open where the match is weak. Clone size is not always given. Where it is, it says once, few, many or a class for expanded clones.

clone size: many; J gene: TRBJ2-3; V gene: TRBV9; D gene: NA; CDR3 DNA: TGTGCCAGCAGCGCGACCTTGGGGACAGATACGCAGTATTTT; CDR3 protein: CASSATLGTDTQYF
clone size: many; J gene: TRBJ1-1; V gene: TRBV9; D gene: NA; CDR3 DNA: TGTGCCAGCAGCCCCGAGGGAGGGACCAGGGGGAACACTGAAGCTTTCTTT; CDR3 protein: CASSPEGGTRGNTEAFF
clone size: many; J gene: TRBJ2-7; V gene: TRBV25-1; D gene: TRBD1; CDR3 DNA: TGTGCCAGCAGTAGGGCGACAGGGCTAACCTACGAGCAGTACTTC; CDR3 protein: CASSRATGLTYEQYF
clone size: medium-sized; J gene: TRBJ1-1; V gene: TRBV6-1; D gene: NA; CDR3 DNA: TGTGCCAGCAGTGAAATGAGGGCAGGGGATGAAGCTTTCTTT; CDR3 protein: CASSEMRAGDEAFF
clone size: many; J gene: TRBJ1-1; V gene: TRBV5-1; D gene: NA; CDR3 DNA: TGCGCCAGCAGCGGAGGAGAGGCTGAAGCTTTCTTT; CDR3 protein: CASSGGEAEAFF
clone size: many; J gene: TRBJ2-1; V gene: TRBV9; D gene: NA; CDR3 DNA: TGTGCCAGCAGCGTAGCTAGGGACAATGAGCAGTTCTTC; CDR3 protein: CASSVARDNEQFF
clone size: many; J gene: TRBJ2-7; V gene: TRBV7-2; D gene: NA; CDR3 DNA: TGTGCCAGCAGCTTATTCAGGAACAACGAGCAGTACTTC; CDR3 protein: CASSLFRNNEQYF
clone size: many; J gene: TRBJ1-1; V gene: TRBV30; D gene: NA; CDR3 DNA: TGTGCCACGGATAGGGGACGGGGGAACACTGAAGCTTTCTTT; CDR3 protein: CATDRGRGNTEAFF
clone size: many; J gene: TRBJ2-5; V gene: TRBV7-3; D gene: TRBD1; CDR3 DNA: TGTGCCAGCAGCTTAAGAGGGGGCCGGGAGACCCAGTACTTC; CDR3 protein: CASSLRGGRETQYF
clone size: many; J gene: TRBJ2-1; V gene: TRBV7-8; D gene: TRBD1; CDR3 DNA: TGTGCCAGCAGCTCGGGACAGGAGAACTACAATGAGCAGTTCTTC; CDR3 protein: CASSSGQENYNEQFF
clone size: NA; J gene: TRBJ1-5; V gene: TRBV20-1; D gene: TRBD1; CDR3 DNA: TGCAGTGCTGGGGACAGGGGCGGTCAGCCCCAGCATTTT; CDR3 protein: CSAGDRGGQPQHF
clone size: NA; J gene: TRBJ1-1; V gene: TRBV19; D gene: NA; CDR3 DNA: TGTGCCAGCCGACAGAAACTATACACTGAAGCTTTCTTT; CDR3 protein: CASRQKLYTEAFF
clone size: many; J gene: TRBJ2-5; V gene: TRBV7-2; D gene: NA; CDR3 DNA: TGTGCCAGCAGCTTAACAGGACTAGGGGGCGAGACCCAGTACTTC; CDR3 protein: CASSLTGLGGETQYF
clone size: many; J gene: TRBJ1-5; V gene: TRBV6-5; D gene: NA; CDR3 DNA: TGTGCCAGCAGTTCAAGGCGGGACAAGAGTGGGCCCCAGCATTTT; CDR3 protein: CASSSRRDKSGPQHF
clone size: many; J gene: TRBJ1-5; V gene: TRBV20-1; D gene: NA; CDR3 DNA: TGCAGTGCTAGTGGGGGGAAGAGTCAGCCCCAGCATTTT; CDR3 protein: CSASGGKSQPQHF
clone size: many; J gene: TRBJ2-7; V gene: TRBV12-3/TRBV12-4; D gene: TRBD1; CDR3 DNA: TGTGCCAGCAGACCGGGCGGGACAGGGGATTTCTACGAGCAGTACTTC; CDR3 protein: CASRPGGTGDFYEQYF
clone size: many; J gene: TRBJ1-1; V gene: TRBV2; D gene: NA; CDR3 DNA: TGTGCCAGCAGCATGACAGAGAACACTGAAGCTTTCTTT; CDR3 protein: CASSMTENTEAFF
clone size: many; J gene: TRBJ1-1; V gene: TRBV3-1; D gene: NA; CDR3 DNA: TGTGCCAGCAGCCCGTTAGACGGCACTGAAGCTTTCTTT; CDR3 protein: CASSPLDGTEAFF
clone size: many; J gene: TRBJ1-1; V gene: TRBV4-2; D gene: TRBD1; CDR3 DNA: TGTGCCAGCAGCCAAGACCTCGGACAGGTGAGGGGTGAAGCTTTCTTT; CDR3 protein: CASSQDLGQVRGEAFF
clone size: few; J gene: TRBJ2-5; V gene: TRBV20-1; D gene: NA; CDR3 DNA: TGCAGTGCTAGAGCTGAAGGAGGGACCGTGGGGACCCAGTACTTC; CDR3 protein: CSARAEGGTVGTQYF
clone size: many; J gene: TRBJ2-1; V gene: TRBV5-1; D gene: TRBD2; CDR3 DNA: TGCGCCAGCAGCTCCGGTGGGGCGGGGGGGCGTAGCTCCTACAATGAGCAGTTCTTC; CDR3 protein: CASSSGGAGGRSSYNEQFF
clone size: many; J gene: TRBJ2-1; V gene: TRBV27; D gene: TRBD1; CDR3 DNA: TGTGCCAGCAGTTTATCGACAGGGTGGGAAAATGAGCAGTTCTTC; CDR3 protein: CASSLSTGWENEQFF